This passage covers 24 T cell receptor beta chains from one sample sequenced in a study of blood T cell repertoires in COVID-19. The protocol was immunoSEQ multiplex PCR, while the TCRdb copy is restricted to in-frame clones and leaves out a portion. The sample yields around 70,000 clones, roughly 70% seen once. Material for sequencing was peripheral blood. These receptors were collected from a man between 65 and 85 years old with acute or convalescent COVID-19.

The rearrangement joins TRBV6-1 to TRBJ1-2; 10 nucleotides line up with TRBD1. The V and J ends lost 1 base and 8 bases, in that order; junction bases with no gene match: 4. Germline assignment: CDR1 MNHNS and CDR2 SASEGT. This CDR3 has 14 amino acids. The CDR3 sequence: CASSEGQGAGGYTF. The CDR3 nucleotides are TGTGCCAGCAGTGAAGGACAGGGGGCCGGAGGCTACACCTTC.

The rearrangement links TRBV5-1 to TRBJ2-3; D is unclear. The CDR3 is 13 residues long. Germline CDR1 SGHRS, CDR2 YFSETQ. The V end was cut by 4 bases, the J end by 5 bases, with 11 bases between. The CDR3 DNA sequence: TGCGCCAGCAGCCCGACACAACGAGATACGCAGTATTTT. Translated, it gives CASSPTQRDTQYF.

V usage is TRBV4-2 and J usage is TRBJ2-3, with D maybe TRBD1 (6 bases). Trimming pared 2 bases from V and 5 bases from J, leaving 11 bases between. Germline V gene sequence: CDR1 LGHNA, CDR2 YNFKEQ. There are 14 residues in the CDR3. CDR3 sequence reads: CASSQKHREDTQYF. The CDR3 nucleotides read TGTGCCAGCAGCCAAAAGCACAGGGAAGATACGCAGTATTTT.

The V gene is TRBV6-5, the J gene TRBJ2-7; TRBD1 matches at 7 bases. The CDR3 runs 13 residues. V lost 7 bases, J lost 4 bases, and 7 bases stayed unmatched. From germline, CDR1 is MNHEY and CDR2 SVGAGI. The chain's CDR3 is CASISTGSYEQYF. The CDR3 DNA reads TGTGCCAGCATCTCGACAGGGTCGTACGAGCAGTACTTC.

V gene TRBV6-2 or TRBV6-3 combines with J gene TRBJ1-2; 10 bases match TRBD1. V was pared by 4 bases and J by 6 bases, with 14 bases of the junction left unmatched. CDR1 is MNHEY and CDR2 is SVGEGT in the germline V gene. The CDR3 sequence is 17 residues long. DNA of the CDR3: TGTGCCAGCAGTTCTGACCTCCATAGGGACAGGGGACATGGCTACACCTTC. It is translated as CASSSDLHRDRGHGYTF.

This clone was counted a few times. In nucleotides, the CDR3 is TGTGCCAGCAGTTCGGCCCAAGGGGGGGGTCAGCCCCAGCATTTT. Residues: CASSSAQGGGQPQHF. The chain joins TRBV5-6 to TRBJ1-5; tentatively, D is TRBD1 (6 bases). The CDR3 consists of 15 residues. V lost 5 bases, J lost 6 bases, and 18 bases lay in between. Looked up from germline, CDR1 is SGHDT and CDR2 is YYEEEE. Using reference TRBV5-6 and TRBJ1-5 for the parts outside the CDR3, the full variable domain is DAGVTQSPTHLIKTRGQQVTLRCSPKSGHDTVSWYQQALGQGPQFIFQYYEEEERQRGNFPDRFSGHQFPNYSSELNVNALLLGDSALYLCASSSAQGGGQPQHFGDGTRLSIL.

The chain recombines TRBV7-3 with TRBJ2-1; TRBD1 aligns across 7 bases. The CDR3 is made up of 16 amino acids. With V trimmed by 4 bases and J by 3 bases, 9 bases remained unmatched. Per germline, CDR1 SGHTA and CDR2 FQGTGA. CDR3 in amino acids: CASSYLGTDYYNEQFF. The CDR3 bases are TGTGCCAGCAGCTACCTTGGGACAGACTACTACAATGAGCAGTTCTTC.

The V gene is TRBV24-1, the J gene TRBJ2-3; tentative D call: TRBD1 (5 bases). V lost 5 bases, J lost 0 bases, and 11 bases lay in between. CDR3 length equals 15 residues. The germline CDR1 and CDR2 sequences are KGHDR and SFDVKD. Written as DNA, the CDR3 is TGTGCCACCAGTGTTATAGGGGCGAGCACAGATACGCAGTATTTT. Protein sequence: CATSVIGASTDTQYF.

CDR3 DNA: TGTGCCAGCAGCCCTCTTAGTGGCGGTGCTGAAGCTTTCTTT. It specifies CASSPLSGGAEAFF. The chain joins TRBV28 to TRBJ1-1, with no clear D. The CDR3 is 14 amino acids. Per germline, CDR1 MDHEN and CDR2 SYDVKM. Trimming stripped 6 bases from V and 6 bases from J, with 17 bases between. Full variable domain (outside the CDR3, taken from reference TRBV28 and TRBJ1-1): DVKVTQSSRYLVKRTGEKVFLECVQDMDHENMFWYRQDPGLGLRLIYFSYDVKMKEKGDIPEGYSVSREKKERFSLILESASTNQTSMYLCASSPLSGGAEAFFGQGTRLTVV.

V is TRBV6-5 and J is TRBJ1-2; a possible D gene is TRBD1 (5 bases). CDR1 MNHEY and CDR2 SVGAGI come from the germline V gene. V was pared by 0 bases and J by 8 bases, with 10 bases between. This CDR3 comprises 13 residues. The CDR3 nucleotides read TGTGCCAGCAGTTACTCCGACAGTGCCGGCTACACCTTC. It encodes CASSYSDSAGYTF.

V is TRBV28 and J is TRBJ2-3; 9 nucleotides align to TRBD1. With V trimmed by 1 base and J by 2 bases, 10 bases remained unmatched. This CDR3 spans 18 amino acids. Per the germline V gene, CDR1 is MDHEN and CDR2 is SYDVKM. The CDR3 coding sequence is TGTGCCAGCAGTTTATATGCCGCACAGGGGGCCTCCACAGATACGCAGTATTTT. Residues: CASSLYAAQGASTDTQYF.

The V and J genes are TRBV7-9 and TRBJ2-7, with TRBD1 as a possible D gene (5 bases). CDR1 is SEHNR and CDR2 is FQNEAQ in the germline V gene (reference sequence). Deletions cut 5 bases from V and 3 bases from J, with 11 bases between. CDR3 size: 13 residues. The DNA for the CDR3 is TGTGCCAGCAGCCCCCCGACAGTCTACGAGCAGTACTTC. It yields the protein CASSPPTVYEQYF.

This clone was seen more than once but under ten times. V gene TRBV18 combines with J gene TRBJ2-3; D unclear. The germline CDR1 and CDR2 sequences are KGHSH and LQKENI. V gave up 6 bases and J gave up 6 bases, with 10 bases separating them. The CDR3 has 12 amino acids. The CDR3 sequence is CASSPGPDTQYF. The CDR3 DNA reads TGTGCCAGCTCTCCCGGTCCGGATACGCAGTATTTT.

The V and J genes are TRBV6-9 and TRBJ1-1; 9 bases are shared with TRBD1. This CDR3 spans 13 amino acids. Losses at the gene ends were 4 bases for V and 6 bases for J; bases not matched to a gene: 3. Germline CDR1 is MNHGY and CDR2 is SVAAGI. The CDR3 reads CASSWGQGAEAFF. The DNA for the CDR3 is TGTGCCAGCAGTTGGGGACAGGGCGCTGAAGCTTTCTTT.

DNA for the CDR3: TGTGCCACCAGTGACCACGGAGACAGTGCAGCGACAGATACGCAGTATTTT. Residues: CATSDHGDSAATDTQYF. The chain employs TRBV24-1 and TRBJ2-3; the D gene is possibly TRBD1 (5 bases). CDR3 length: 17 residues. Germline V gene sequence: CDR1 KGHDR, CDR2 SFDVKD. V lost 4 bases, J lost 3 bases, and 19 bases lay in between.

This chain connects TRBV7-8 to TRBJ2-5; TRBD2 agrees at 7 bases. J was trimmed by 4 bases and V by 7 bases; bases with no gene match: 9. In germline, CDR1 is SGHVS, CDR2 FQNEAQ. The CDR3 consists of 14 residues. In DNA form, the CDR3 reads TGTGCCAGCACCCTTAGGGAGGGTTCAGAGACCCAGTACTTC. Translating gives CASTLREGSETQYF.

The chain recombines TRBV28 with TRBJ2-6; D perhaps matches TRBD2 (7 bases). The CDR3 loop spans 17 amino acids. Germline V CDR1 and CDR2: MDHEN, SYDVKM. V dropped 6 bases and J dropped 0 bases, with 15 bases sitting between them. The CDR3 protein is CASRTWGGYSGANVLTF. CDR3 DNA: TGTGCCAGCAGGACCTGGGGGGGCTACTCTGGGGCCAACGTCCTGACTTTC.

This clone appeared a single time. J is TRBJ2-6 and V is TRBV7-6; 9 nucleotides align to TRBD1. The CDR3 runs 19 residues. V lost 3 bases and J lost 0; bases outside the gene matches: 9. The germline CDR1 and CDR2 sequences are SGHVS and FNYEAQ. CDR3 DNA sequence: TGTGCCAGCAGCTTGGGGACAGGGAAAATGCCCTCTGGGGCCAACGTCCTGACTTTC. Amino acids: CASSLGTGKMPSGANVLTF.

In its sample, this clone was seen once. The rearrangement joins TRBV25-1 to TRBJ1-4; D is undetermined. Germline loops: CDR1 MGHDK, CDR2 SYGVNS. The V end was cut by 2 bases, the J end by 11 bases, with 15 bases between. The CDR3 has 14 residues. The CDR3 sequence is CASSEAGSRGKLFF. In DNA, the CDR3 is TGTGCCAGCAGTGAAGCGGGGTCGCGAGGGAAACTGTTTTTT.

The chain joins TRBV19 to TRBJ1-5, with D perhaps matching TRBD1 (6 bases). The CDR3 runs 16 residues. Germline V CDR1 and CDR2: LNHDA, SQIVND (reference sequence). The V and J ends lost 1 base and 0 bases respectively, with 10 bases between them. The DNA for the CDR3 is TGTGCCAGTAGTATAGTGGGGGCGAGTAGCAATCAGCCCCAGCATTTT. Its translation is CASSIVGASSNQPQHF.

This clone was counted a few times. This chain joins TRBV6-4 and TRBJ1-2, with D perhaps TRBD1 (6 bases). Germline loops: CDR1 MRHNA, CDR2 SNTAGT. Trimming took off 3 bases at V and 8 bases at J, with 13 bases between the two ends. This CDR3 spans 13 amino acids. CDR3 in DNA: TGTGCCAGCAGTGAAAGGGGGATAGGAGGCTACACCTTC. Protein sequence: CASSERGIGGYTF.

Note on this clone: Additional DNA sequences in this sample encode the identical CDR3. The CDR3 DNA sequence: TGTGCCAGCAGCTTGAGAGGCAGCTCCTACAATGAGCAGTTCTTC. It is translated as CASSLRGSSYNEQFF. The chain is built from TRBV5-4 and TRBJ2-1; D remains unclear. Trimming stripped 1 base from V and 0 bases from J, with 8 bases between. CDR1 is SGHNT, CDR2 YYREEE, per germline (reference sequence). The CDR3 spans 15 residues. The whole variable domain, remainder taken from reference TRBV5-4 and TRBJ2-1, is ETGVTQSPTHLIKTRGQQVTLRCSSQSGHNTVSWYQQALGQGPQFIFQYYREEENGRGNFPPRFSGLQFPNYSSELNVNALELDDSALYLCASSLRGSSYNEQFFGPGTRLTVL.

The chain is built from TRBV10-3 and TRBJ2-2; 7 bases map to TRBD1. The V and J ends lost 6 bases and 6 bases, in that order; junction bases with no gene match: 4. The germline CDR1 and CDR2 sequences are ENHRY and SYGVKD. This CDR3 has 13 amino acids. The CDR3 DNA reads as TGTGCCATCAGCGACAGGGCTCCCGGGGAGCTGTTTTTT. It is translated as CAISDRAPGELFF.

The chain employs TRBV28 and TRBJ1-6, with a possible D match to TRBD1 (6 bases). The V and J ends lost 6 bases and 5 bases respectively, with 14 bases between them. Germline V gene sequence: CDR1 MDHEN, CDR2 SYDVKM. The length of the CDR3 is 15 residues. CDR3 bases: TGTGCCAGCAGCCCTGCCGACAGGAATAATTCACCCCTCCACTTT. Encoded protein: CASSPADRNNSPLHF.